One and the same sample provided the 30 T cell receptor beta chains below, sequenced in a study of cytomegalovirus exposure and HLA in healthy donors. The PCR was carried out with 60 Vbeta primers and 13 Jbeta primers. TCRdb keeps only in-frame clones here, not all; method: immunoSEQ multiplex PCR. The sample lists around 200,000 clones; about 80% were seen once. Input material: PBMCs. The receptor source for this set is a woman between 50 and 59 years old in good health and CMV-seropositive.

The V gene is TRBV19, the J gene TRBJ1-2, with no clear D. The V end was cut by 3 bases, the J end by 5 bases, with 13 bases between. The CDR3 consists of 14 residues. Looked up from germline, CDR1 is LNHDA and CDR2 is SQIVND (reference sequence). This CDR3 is CASSILVSGYGYTF. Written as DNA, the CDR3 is TGTGCCAGTAGTATCCTCGTGTCCGGGTATGGCTACACCTTC.

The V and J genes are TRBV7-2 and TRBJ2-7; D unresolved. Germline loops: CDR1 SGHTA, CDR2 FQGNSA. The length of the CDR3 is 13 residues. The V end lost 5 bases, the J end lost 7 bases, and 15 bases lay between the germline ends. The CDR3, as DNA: TGTGCCAGCAGCCCCGCGTATCCTCGGGAGCAGTACTTC. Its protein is CASSPAYPREQYF.

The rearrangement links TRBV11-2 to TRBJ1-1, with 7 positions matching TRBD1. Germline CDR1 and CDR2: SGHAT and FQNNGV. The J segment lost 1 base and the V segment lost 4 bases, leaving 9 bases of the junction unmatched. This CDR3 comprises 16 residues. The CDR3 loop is CASSSETGSANTEAFF. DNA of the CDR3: TGTGCCAGCAGCTCCGAGACAGGGTCAGCGAACACTGAAGCTTTCTTT.

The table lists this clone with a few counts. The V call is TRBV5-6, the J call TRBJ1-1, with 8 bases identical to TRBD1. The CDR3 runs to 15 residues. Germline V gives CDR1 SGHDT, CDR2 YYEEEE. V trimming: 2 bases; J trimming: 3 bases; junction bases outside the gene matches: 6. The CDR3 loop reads CASSFYTTGDTEAFF. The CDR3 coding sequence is TGTGCCAGCAGCTTCTATACGACAGGGGACACTGAAGCTTTCTTT.

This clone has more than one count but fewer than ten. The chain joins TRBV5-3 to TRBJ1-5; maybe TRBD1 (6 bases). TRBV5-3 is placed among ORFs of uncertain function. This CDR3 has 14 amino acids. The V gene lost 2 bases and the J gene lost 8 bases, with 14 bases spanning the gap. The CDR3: CARSFKGQGKPQHF. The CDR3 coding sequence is TGTGCCAGAAGCTTTAAGGGACAAGGTAAGCCCCAGCATTTT.

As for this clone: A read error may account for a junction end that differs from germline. The CDR3 loop is CSSSLALNLGYTF. The CDR3 coding sequence is TGTTCCAGCAGCTTAGCCCTTAATCTGGGCTACACCTTC. The chain links TRBV7-9 to TRBJ1-2; D uncertain. Germline CDR1 SEHNR, CDR2 FQNEAQ (reference sequence). The CDR3 loop spans 13 amino acids.

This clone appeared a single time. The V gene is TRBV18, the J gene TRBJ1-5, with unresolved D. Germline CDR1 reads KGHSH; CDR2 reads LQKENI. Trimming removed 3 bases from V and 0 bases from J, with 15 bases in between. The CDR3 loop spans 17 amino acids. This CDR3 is CASSPLPPTYSNQPQHF. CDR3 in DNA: TGTGCCAGCTCACCCCTTCCGCCAACCTATAGCAATCAGCCCCAGCATTTT.

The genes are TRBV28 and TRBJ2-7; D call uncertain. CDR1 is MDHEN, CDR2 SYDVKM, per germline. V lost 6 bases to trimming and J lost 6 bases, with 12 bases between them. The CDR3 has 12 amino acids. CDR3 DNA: TGTGCCAGCAGCTCCCCCCCGAGCGAGCAGTACTTC. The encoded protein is CASSSPPSEQYF.

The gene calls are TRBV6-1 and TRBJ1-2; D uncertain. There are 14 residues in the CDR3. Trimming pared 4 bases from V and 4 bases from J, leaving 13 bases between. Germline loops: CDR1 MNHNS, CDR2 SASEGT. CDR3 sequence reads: CASSASGIGYGYTF. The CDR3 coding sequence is TGTGCCAGCAGTGCTTCGGGGATCGGCTATGGCTACACCTTC.

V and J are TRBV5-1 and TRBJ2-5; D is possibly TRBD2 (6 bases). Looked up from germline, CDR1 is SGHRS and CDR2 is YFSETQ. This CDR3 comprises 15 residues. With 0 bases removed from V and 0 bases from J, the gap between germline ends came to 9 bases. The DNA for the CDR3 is TGCGCCAGCAGCTTGGCCCTAGCGTACCAAGAGACCCAGTACTTC. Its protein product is CASSLALAYQETQYF.

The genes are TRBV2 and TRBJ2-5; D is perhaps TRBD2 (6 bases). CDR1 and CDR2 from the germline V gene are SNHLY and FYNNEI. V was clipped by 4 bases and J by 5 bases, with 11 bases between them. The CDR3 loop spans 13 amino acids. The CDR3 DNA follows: TGTGCCAGCAGTGGACTAGGCTGGGAGACCCAGTACTTC. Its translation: CASSGLGWETQYF. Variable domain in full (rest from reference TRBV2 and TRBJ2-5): EPEVTQTPSHQVTQMGQEVILRCVPISNHLYFYWYRQILGQKVEFLVSFYNNEISEKSEIFDDQFSVERPDGSNFTLKIRSTKLEDSAMYFCASSGLGWETQYFGPGTRLLVL.

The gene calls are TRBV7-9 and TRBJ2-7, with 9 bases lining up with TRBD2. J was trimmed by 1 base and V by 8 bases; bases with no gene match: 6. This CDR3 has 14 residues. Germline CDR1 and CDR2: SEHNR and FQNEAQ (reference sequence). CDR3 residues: CASLRAGGSYEQYF. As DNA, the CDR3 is TGTGCCAGCCTACGGGCGGGGGGGTCCTACGAGCAGTACTTC.

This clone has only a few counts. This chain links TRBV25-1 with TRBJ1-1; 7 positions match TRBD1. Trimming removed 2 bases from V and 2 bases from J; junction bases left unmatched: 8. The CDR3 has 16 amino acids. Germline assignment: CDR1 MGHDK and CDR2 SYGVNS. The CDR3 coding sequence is TGTGCCAGCAGTGAACGCGAGGGGGCTGTCAACACTGAAGCTTTCTTT. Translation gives CASSEREGAVNTEAFF.

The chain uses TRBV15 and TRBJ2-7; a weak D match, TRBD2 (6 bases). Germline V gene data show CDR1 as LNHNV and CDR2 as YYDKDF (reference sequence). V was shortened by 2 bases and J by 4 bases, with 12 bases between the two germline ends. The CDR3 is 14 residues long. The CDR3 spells CATSRLKGLYEQYF. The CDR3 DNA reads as TGTGCCACCAGCAGACTGAAGGGACTTTACGAGCAGTACTTC. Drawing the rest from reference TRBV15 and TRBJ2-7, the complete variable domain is DAMVIQNPRYQVTQFGKPVTLSCSQTLNHNVMYWYQQKSSQAPKLLFHYYDKDFNNEADTPDNFQSRRPNTSFCFLDIRSPGLGDTAMYLCATSRLKGLYEQYFGPGTRLTVT.

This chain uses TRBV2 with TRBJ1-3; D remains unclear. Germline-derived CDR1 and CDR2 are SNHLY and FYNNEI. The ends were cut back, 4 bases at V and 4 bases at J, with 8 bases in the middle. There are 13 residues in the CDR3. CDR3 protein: CASSAKQGNTIYF. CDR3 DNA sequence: TGTGCCAGCAGTGCCAAACAGGGAAACACCATATATTTT.

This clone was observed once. As DNA, the CDR3 is TGTGCCAGCAGTCCCGCGGACAGGGAAGCCAATGAGCAGTTCTTC. The encoded protein is CASSPADREANEQFF. The rearrangement uses TRBV28 and TRBJ2-1, with 8 bases aligning to TRBD1. CDR3 length equals 15 residues. The J segment lost 6 bases and the V segment lost 5 bases, leaving 9 bases of the junction unmatched. CDR1 and CDR2 (germline): MDHEN, SYDVKM.

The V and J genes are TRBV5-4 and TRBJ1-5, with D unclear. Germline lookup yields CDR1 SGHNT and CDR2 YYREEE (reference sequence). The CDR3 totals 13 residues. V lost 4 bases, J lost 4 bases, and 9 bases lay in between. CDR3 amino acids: CASSMDGNQPQHF. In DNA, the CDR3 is TGTGCCAGCAGCATGGACGGGAATCAGCCCCAGCATTTT. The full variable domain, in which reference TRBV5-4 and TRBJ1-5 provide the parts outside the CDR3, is ETGVTQSPTHLIKTRGQQVTLRCSSQSGHNTVSWYQQALGQGPQFIFQYYREEENGRGNFPPRFSGLQFPNYSSELNVNALELDDSALYLCASSMDGNQPQHFGDGTRLSIL.

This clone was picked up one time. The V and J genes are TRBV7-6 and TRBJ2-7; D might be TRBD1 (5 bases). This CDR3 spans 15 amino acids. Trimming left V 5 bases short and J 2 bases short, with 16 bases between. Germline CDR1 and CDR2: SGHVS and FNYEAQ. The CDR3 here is CASSVQPQGTYEQYF. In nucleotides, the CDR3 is TGTGCCAGCAGCGTTCAGCCTCAGGGAACCTACGAGCAGTACTTC.

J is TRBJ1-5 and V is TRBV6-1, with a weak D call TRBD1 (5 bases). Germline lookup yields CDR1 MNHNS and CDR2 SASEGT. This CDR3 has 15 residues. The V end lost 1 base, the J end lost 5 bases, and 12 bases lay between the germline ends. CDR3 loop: CASSEGGRLYQPQHF. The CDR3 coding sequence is TGTGCCAGCAGTGAAGGGGGCCGGCTATATCAGCCCCAGCATTTT.

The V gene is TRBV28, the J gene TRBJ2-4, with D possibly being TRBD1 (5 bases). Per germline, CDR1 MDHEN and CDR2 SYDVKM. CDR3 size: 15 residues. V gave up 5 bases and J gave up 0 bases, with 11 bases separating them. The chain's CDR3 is CASSTVGLAKNIQYF. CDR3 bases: TGTGCCAGCAGTACCGTGGGGCTAGCCAAAAACATTCAGTACTTC.

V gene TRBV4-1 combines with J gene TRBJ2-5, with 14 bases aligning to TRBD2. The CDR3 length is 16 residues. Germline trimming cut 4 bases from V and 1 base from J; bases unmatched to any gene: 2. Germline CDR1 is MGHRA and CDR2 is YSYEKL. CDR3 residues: CASSRGTSGGQETQYF. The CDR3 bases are TGCGCCAGCAGCCGAGGGACTAGCGGGGGCCAAGAGACCCAGTACTTC.

This CDR3 reads CASSYSTGFGTEAFF. CDR3 sequence (DNA): TGTGCCAGCAGTTACTCGACGGGATTTGGCACTGAAGCTTTCTTT. This rearrangement joins TRBV6-5 to TRBJ1-1, with unresolved D. Germline V gene data show CDR1 as MNHEY and CDR2 as SVGAGI. CDR3 length: 15 residues. The germline V and J ends were trimmed by 0 bases and 4 bases, with 12 bases remaining between them.

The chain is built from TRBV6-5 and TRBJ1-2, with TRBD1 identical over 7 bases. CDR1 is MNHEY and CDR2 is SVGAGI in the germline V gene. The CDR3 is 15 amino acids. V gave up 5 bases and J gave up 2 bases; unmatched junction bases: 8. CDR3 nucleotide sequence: TGTGCCAGCAGTACCCCTCGGGACAGAAACTATGGCTACACCTTC. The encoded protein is CASSTPRDRNYGYTF.

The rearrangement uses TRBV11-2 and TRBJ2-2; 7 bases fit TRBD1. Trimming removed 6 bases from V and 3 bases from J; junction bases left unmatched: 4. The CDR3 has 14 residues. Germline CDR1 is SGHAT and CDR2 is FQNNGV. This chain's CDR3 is CASRRTGYTGELFF. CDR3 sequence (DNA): TGTGCCAGCAGAAGGACAGGTTACACCGGGGAGCTGTTTTTT.

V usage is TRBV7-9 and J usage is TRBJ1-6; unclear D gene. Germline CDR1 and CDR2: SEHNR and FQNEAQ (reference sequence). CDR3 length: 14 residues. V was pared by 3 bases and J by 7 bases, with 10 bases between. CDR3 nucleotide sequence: TGTGCCAGCAGCTTGGACGGGGTAAATTCACCCCTCCACTTT. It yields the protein CASSLDGVNSPLHF. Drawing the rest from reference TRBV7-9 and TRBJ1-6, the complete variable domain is DTGVSQNPRHKITKRGQNVTFRCDPISEHNRLYWYRQTLGQGPEFLTYFQNEAQLEKSRLLSDRFSAERPKGSFSTLEIQRTEQGDSAMYLCASSLDGVNSPLHFGNGTRLTVT.

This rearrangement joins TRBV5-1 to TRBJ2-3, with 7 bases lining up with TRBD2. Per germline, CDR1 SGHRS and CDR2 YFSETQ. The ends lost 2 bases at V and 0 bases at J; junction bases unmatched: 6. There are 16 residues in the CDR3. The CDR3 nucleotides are TGCGCCAGCAGCTTCTACGGACTAGGAAGCACAGATACGCAGTATTTT. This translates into CASSFYGLGSTDTQYF. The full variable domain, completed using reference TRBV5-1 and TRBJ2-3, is KAGVTQTPRYLIKTRGQQVTLSCSPISGHRSVSWYQQTPGQGLQFLFEYFSETQRNKGNFPGRFSGRQFSNSRSEMNVSTLELGDSALYLCASSFYGLGSTDTQYFGPGTRLTVL.

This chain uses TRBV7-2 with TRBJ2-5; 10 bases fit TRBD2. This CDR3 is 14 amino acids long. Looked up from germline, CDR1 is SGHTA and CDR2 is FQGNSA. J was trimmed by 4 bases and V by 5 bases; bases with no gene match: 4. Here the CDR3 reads CASSPRTSGETQYF. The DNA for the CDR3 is TGTGCCAGCAGCCCTCGGACTAGCGGAGAGACCCAGTACTTC.

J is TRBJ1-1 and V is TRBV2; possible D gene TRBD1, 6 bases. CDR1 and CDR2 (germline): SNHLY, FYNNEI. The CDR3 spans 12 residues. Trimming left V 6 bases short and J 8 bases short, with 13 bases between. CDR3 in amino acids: CASSAGTKEAFF. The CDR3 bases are TGTGCCAGCAGCGCCGGGACAAAGGAAGCTTTCTTT.

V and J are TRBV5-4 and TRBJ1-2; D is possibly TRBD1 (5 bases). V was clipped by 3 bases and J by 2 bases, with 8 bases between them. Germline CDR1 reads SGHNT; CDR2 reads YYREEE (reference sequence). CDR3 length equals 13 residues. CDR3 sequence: CASSSRQNYGYTF. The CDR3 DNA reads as TGTGCCAGCAGCTCCAGACAGAACTATGGCTACACCTTC.

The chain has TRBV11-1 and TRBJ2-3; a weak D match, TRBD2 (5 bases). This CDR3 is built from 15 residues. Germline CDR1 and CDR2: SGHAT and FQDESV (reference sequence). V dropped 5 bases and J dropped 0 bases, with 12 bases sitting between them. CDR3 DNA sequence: TGTGCCAGCAGCCACGGACTTCTAAGCACAGATACGCAGTATTTT. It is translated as CASSHGLLSTDTQYF.